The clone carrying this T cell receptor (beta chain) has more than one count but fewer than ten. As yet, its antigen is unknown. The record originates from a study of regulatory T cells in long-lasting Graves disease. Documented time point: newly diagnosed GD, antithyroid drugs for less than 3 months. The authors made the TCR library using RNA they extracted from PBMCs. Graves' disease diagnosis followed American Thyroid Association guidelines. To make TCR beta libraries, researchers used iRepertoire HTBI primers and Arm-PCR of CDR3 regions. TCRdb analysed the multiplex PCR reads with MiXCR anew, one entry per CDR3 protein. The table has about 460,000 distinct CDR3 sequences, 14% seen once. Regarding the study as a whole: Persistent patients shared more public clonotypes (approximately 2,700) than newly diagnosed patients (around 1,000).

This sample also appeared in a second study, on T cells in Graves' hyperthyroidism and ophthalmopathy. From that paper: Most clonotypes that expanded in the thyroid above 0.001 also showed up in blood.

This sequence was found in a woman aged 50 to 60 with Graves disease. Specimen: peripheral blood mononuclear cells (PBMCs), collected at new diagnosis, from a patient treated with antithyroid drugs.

CDR3 nucleotide sequence: TGTGCCAGCAGCCACCTGGCGGCATTCCCGAACACCGGGGAGCTGTTTTTT. Translated, it gives CASSHLAAFPNTGELFF. The chain employs TRBV14 and TRBJ2-2, with D unresolved. Germline CDR1 SGHDN, CDR2 FVKESK. CDR3 length equals 17 residues. Trimming shortened V by 3 bases and J by 0 bases, and 14 bases separated the two germline ends. The whole variable domain, filled in from reference TRBV14 and TRBJ2-2, reads EAGVTQFPSHSVIEKGQTVTLRCDPISGHDNLYWYRRVMGKEIKFLLHFVKESKQDESGMPNNRFLAERTGGTYSTLKVQPAELEDSGVYFCASSHLAAFPNTGELFFGEGSRLTVL.